These 5 T cell receptor beta chains were all obtained from the same sample, sequenced in a study of beta chain features in type 1 diabetes. These receptors are not linked to any known antigen. Study-level points and caveats: Patients with Type 1 diabetes showed moderately but significantly shorter TCRB CDR3s in all four CD4+ subsets.

TCRB transcripts that were expressed got sequenced, as all of the isolated RNA had been reverse transcribed. Produced via immunoSEQ multiplex PCR; TCRdb's table is partial and in-frame only. The repertoire holds just under 150,000 clones, with about 13% as singletons. The specimen was central memory CD4+ T cells from blood. These TCRs come from a young man with type 1 diabetes.

The chain uses TRBV9 and TRBJ1-6; tentatively, D is TRBD1 (5 bases). The CDR3 is 14 amino acids. Per germline, CDR1 SGDLS and CDR2 YYNGEE. V lost 4 bases, J lost 7 bases, and 12 bases lay in between. CDR3 region: CASSPHEGNSPLHF. CDR3 DNA: TGTGCCAGCAGCCCCCATGAGGGGAATTCACCCCTCCACTTT.

This clone has just a few counts. The chain is built from TRBV5-1 and TRBJ1-2; the D gene is possibly TRBD1 (5 bases). The germline gives CDR1 SGHRS, CDR2 YFSETQ. Trimming took off 1 base at V and 4 bases at J, with 5 bases between the two ends. The CDR3 contains 12 residues. CDR3 amino acids: CASSLQGYGYTF. CDR3 coding DNA: TGCGCCAGCAGCTTGCAGGGCTATGGCTACACCTTC. The entire variable domain, with the rest obtained from reference TRBV5-1 and TRBJ1-2, is as follows: KAGVTQTPRYLIKTRGQQVTLSCSPISGHRSVSWYQQTPGQGLQFLFEYFSETQRNKGNFPGRFSGRQFSNSRSEMNVSTLELGDSALYLCASSLQGYGYTFGSGTRLTVV.

Only a few counts were recorded for this clone. The chain uses TRBV19 and TRBJ2-3; D gene uncertain. The germline V gene has CDR1 LNHDA and CDR2 SQIVND (reference sequence). The V and J ends lost 3 bases and 6 bases respectively, with 13 bases between them. The CDR3 length is 14 residues. CDR3 nucleotide sequence: TGTGCCAGTAGTATTGCTCATGGGGTGGATACGCAGTATTTT. Residues: CASSIAHGVDTQYF.

The V and J genes are TRBV7-9 and TRBJ2-3, with no clear D. The CDR3 sequence is 13 residues long. Germline lookup yields CDR1 SEHNR and CDR2 FQNEAQ (reference sequence). Trimming removed 3 bases at V and 0 bases at J, with 4 bases between. Here the CDR3 DNA reads TGTGCCAGCAGCTTTCCGAGCACAGATACGCAGTATTTT. It translates to CASSFPSTDTQYF.

The V and J genes are TRBV29-1 and TRBJ1-1, with TRBD1 matching 8 bases. Germline V gene sequence: CDR1 SQVTM, CDR2 ANQGSEA. The CDR3 is 13 residues long. The junction had 8 bases not matched to a gene; V was cut back by 8 bases and J by 3 bases. CDR3 region: CSSRQGPDTEAFF. Written as DNA, the CDR3 is TGCAGCTCGCGACAGGGGCCGGACACTGAAGCTTTCTTT.